This TCR beta chain originates from a study of OX40 agonist ivuxolimab in advanced cancers. The overall study: Participants averaged approximately 65 years of age (range 23 to 79) and were about 85% male. Study results and limitations: Specificity for antigen went undetermined in the expanded peripheral T cells. At 0.1 to 3.0 mg/kg and by week 6, clonal expansion occurred in CD4+ and CD8+ blood T cells. Fewer expanded clones were found on average in CD4+ than in CD8+ T cells.

Assay used: immunoSEQ multiplex PCR; TCRdb lists only in-frame clones, some missing. The data contain around 72,000 clones, around 88% of them singletons. Germline V gene lookup returns CDR1 MNHGY and CDR2 SAAAGT. The V segment lost 7 bases and the J segment 8 bases; nucleotides outside the gene matches: 17. This CDR3 is built from 16 residues. This clone was seen just once. The antigen is not known. The receptor comes from an adult with an advanced solid tumor such as melanoma, head and neck, liver or kidney cancer. The chain has TRBV6-8 and TRBJ2-1; 7 bases match TRBD2. This material consisted of CD4+ or CD8+ T cells sorted from blood, taken in a trial of the OX40 agonist ivuxolimab. The CDR3 DNA follows: TGTGCCAGCACCTCTTCGGCTAGCGGAGAGTCCGATGAGCAGTTCTTC. Amino acid sequence: CASTSSASGESDEQFF.